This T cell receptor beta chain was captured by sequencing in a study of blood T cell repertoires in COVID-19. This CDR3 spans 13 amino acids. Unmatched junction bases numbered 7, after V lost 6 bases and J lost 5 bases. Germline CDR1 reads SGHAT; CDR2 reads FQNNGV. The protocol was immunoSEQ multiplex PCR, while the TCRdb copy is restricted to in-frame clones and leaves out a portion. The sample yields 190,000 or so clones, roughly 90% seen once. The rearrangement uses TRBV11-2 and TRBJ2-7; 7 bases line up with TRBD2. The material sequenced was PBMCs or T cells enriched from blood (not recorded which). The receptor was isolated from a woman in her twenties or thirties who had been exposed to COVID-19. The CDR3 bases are TGTGCCAGCAGTCGGACTAGGGATCACGAGCAGTACTTC. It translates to CASSRTRDHEQYF.